The 29 T cell receptor beta chains presented below share a single source sample, sequenced in a study of blood T cell repertoires in COVID-19. Sequencing used immunoSEQ multiplex PCR; TCRdb keeps in-frame clones, though not all of them. The table shows roughly 240,000 clones, with around four fifths occurring only once. Sequencing used peripheral blood. The receptors shown here come from a man aged 60 to 69 who had recovered from COVID-19.

This chain links TRBV7-3 with TRBJ2-5, with D tentatively TRBD2 (5 bases). There are 13 residues in the CDR3. The V and J ends lost 2 bases and 7 bases respectively, with 11 bases between them. From germline, CDR1 is SGHTA and CDR2 FQGTGA. CDR3 sequence (DNA): TGTGCCAGCAGCTTAGTTTTTGCGGGGACCCAGTACTTC. Amino acids: CASSLVFAGTQYF. Full variable domain (rest looked up from reference TRBV7-3 and TRBJ2-5): GAGVSQTPSNKVTEKGKYVELRCDPISGHTALYWYRQSLGQGPEFLIYFQGTGAADDSGLPNDRFFAVRPEGSVSTLKIQRTERGDSAVYLCASSLVFAGTQYFGPGTRLLVL.

The chain is built from TRBV2 and TRBJ2-3, with 13 bases identical to TRBD2. Germline lookup yields CDR1 SNHLY and CDR2 FYNNEI. The CDR3 runs 16 residues. The J segment lost 0 bases and the V segment lost 8 bases, leaving 5 bases of the junction unmatched. This CDR3 is CASRGTSGVSTDTQYF. For the CDR3, the DNA is TGTGCCAGCCGAGGGACTAGCGGGGTTAGCACAGATACGCAGTATTTT.

This clone came up a few times. V gene TRBV7-9 combines with J gene TRBJ1-2, with TRBD1 matching over 8 bases. The CDR3 runs to 15 residues. Trimming removed 4 bases from V and 2 bases from J; junction bases left unmatched: 6. Germline loops: CDR1 SEHNR, CDR2 FQNEAQ (reference sequence). The DNA of the CDR3 is TGTGCCAGCAGCTCAAGGACAGGGAGCAACTATGGCTACACCTTC. This translates into CASSSRTGSNYGYTF.

The rearrangement uses TRBV7-2 and TRBJ2-7; 7 bases match TRBD2. V lost 1 base, J lost 2 bases, and 5 bases stayed unmatched. The germline CDR1 and CDR2 sequences are SGHTA and FQGNSA. CDR3 length equals 15 residues. CDR3 loop: CASSLVGLSTYEQYF. The CDR3 coding sequence is TGTGCCAGCAGCTTAGTGGGACTATCTACCTACGAGCAGTACTTC.

The rearrangement uses TRBV3-1 (or the pseudogene TRBV3-2) and TRBJ1-6; 9 positions match TRBD1. Losses at the gene ends were 4 bases for V and 11 bases for J; bases not matched to a gene: 6. This CDR3 region has 14 residues. In germline, CDR1 is LGHDT, CDR2 YNNKEL (reference sequence). This CDR3 reads CASSPGTGPTPLHF. For the CDR3, the DNA is TGTGCCAGCAGCCCCGGGACAGGGCCGACACCCCTCCACTTT.

The chain employs TRBV6-5 and TRBJ2-7, with D perhaps TRBD1 (5 bases). CDR1 and CDR2 (germline): MNHEY, SVGAGI. Deletions cut 4 bases from V and 2 bases from J, with 12 bases between. The CDR3 has 14 amino acids. This CDR3 is CASSSAGKTYEQYF. Here the CDR3 DNA reads TGTGCCAGCAGTTCCGCAGGGAAGACCTACGAGCAGTACTTC.

This clone is a singleton in its sample. The V gene is TRBV4-2, the J gene TRBJ2-5; TRBD2 agrees at 7 bases. The ends lost 0 bases at V and 4 bases at J; junction bases unmatched: 5. Looked up from germline, CDR1 is LGHNA and CDR2 is YNFKEQ. The CDR3 is 15 residues long. CDR3 nucleotides: TGTGCCAGCAGCCAAGACGGACTAGTCTCAGAGACCCAGTACTTC. Protein product: CASSQDGLVSETQYF.

This sequence joins TRBV5-1 and TRBJ1-6, with a tentative D call TRBD1 (5 bases). Germline V CDR1 and CDR2: SGHRS, YFSETQ. The CDR3 is 14 residues long. Between the trimmed V and J ends, which lost 5 bases and 10 bases, there was a span of 16 bases. The CDR3 spells CASRKGAVGSPLHF. CDR3 DNA: TGCGCCAGCAGAAAAGGGGCGGTGGGGTCACCCCTCCACTTT.

The chain recombines TRBV7-9 with TRBJ2-7; TRBD2 aligns across 14 bases. The CDR3 totals 15 residues. J gave up 4 bases and V 5 bases, and 4 bases lay outside the gene matches. Germline CDR1 reads SEHNR; CDR2 reads FQNEAQ (reference sequence). CDR3 in amino acids: CASSPGTSGGYEQYF. The CDR3 DNA reads as TGTGCCAGCAGCCCCGGGACTAGCGGGGGTTACGAGCAGTACTTC.

The J gene is TRBJ1-2, the V gene TRBV5-1; a weak D match, TRBD1 (5 bases). The CDR3 loop spans 15 amino acids. Germline V gene data show CDR1 as SGHRS and CDR2 as YFSETQ. The V end lost 0 bases, the J end lost 0 bases, and 9 bases lay between the germline ends. CDR3 region: CASSLAPTANYGYTF. CDR3 DNA sequence: TGCGCCAGCAGCTTGGCCCCGACAGCTAACTATGGCTACACCTTC.

This chain joins TRBV5-1 and TRBJ1-1; D gene unclear. The germline V and J ends were trimmed by 4 bases and 1 base, with 8 bases remaining between them. CDR1 and CDR2 (germline): SGHRS, YFSETQ. The CDR3 consists of 13 residues. DNA of the CDR3: TGCGCCAGCAGCCCTATCCGGAACACTGAAGCTTTCTTT. Translating it yields CASSPIRNTEAFF. Drawing the rest from reference TRBV5-1 and TRBJ1-1, the complete variable domain is KAGVTQTPRYLIKTRGQQVTLSCSPISGHRSVSWYQQTPGQGLQFLFEYFSETQRNKGNFPGRFSGRQFSNSRSEMNVSTLELGDSALYLCASSPIRNTEAFFGQGTRLTVV.

The J gene is TRBJ1-4, the V gene TRBV30; 7 nucleotides match TRBD1. The CDR3 length is 13 residues. The V and J ends lost 8 bases and 3 bases, in that order; junction bases with no gene match: 6. Germline CDR1 and CDR2: GTSNPN and SVGIG (reference sequence). The CDR3 loop reads CAGDRAANEKLFF. The CDR3 DNA reads TGTGCCGGAGACAGGGCGGCTAATGAAAAACTGTTTTTT. Full variable domain (missing parts from reference TRBV30 and TRBJ1-4): SQTIHQWPATLVQPVGSPLSLECTVEGTSNPNLYWYRQAAGRGLQLLFYSVGIGQISSEVPQNLSASRPQDRQFILSSKKLLLSDSGFYLCAGDRAANEKLFFGSGTQLSVL.

The V and J genes are TRBV28 and TRBJ2-7, with D possibly matching TRBD2 (6 bases). V gave up 2 bases and J gave up 3 bases, with 23 bases separating them. Germline V gene lookup returns CDR1 MDHEN and CDR2 SYDVKM. The CDR3 runs 18 residues. The CDR3 is CASSLVMGRTRRSYEQYF. CDR3 nucleotides: TGTGCCAGCAGTTTAGTCATGGGGAGGACCCGGCGGAGCTACGAGCAGTACTTC.

V and J are TRBV9 and TRBJ2-3; D unclear. V lost 3 bases, J lost 0 bases, and 2 bases lay in between. CDR1 is SGDLS, CDR2 YYNGEE, per germline. This CDR3 region has 12 residues. In DNA, the CDR3 is TGTGCCAGCAGCGCTAGCACAGATACGCAGTATTTT. Amino acid sequence: CASSASTDTQYF.

The chain uses TRBV28 and TRBJ2-5, with 8 bases identical to TRBD1. With V trimmed by 2 bases and J by 4 bases, 6 bases remained unmatched. Germline V gene lookup returns CDR1 MDHEN and CDR2 SYDVKM. There are 15 residues in the CDR3. CDR3 in DNA: TGTGCCAGCAGTTTAATAGACAGGGGAAGAGAGACCCAGTACTTC. Residues: CASSLIDRGRETQYF.

The rearrangement uses TRBV11-3 and TRBJ2-1, with a possible D match to TRBD2 (5 bases). CDR1 and CDR2 from the germline V gene are SGHNT and YENEEA. This CDR3 is 17 amino acids long. V lost 1 base and J lost 3, with 16 bases in between. The CDR3 spells CASSLGALALGYNEQFF. The CDR3 DNA is TGTGCCAGCAGCTTAGGGGCCCTAGCTTTGGGCTACAATGAGCAGTTCTTC.

The chain combines TRBV30 with TRBJ1-1; possibly TRBD1 for D (6 bases). Germline V gene data show CDR1 as GTSNPN and CDR2 as SVGIG (reference sequence). The CDR3 contains 13 residues. The V end was cut by 4 bases, the J end by 5 bases, with 14 bases between. The CDR3 protein is CAWTHRAATEAFF. The CDR3 DNA sequence: TGTGCCTGGACCCACAGGGCGGCTACTGAAGCTTTCTTT.

V and J are TRBV7-9 and TRBJ2-7; D perhaps matches TRBD1 (5 bases). V was clipped by 1 base and J by 7 bases, with 8 bases between them. Germline V lookup: CDR1 SEHNR, CDR2 FQNEAQ (reference sequence). The CDR3 spans 12 residues. The CDR3 reads CASSLVGPEQYF. CDR3 bases: TGTGCCAGCAGCTTAGTGGGGCCTGAGCAGTACTTC.

The chain uses TRBV3-1 (or the pseudogene TRBV3-2) and TRBJ2-2; D might be TRBD2 (5 bases). The CDR3 consists of 15 residues. The germline V gene has CDR1 LGHDT and CDR2 YNNKEL (reference sequence). V dropped 4 bases and J dropped 4 bases, with 13 bases sitting between them. CDR3 sequence reads: CASSPFGRGTGELFF. The CDR3 region has the DNA TGTGCCAGCAGCCCATTTGGACGGGGCACCGGGGAGCTGTTTTTT.

This clone was observed a handful of times. V usage is TRBV2 and J usage is TRBJ1-5; D is unclear. Trimming stripped 11 bases from V and 2 bases from J, with 16 bases between. Germline V gene data show CDR1 as SNHLY and CDR2 as FYNNEI. The CDR3 length is 14 residues. This CDR3 is CACGISRGNQPQHF. In DNA form, the CDR3 reads TGTGCCTGCGGGATTTCCCGGGGCAATCAGCCCCAGCATTTT.

This clone has just one count. For the CDR3, the DNA is TGTGCCAGCAGTGAGATAGGGGCTGGCACCGGGGAGCTGTTTTTT. Translating it yields CASSEIGAGTGELFF. The chain links TRBV6-1 to TRBJ2-2; D might be TRBD1 (5 bases). There are 15 residues in the CDR3. The ends were cut back, 3 bases at V and 4 bases at J, with 12 bases in the middle. Germline V gene data show CDR1 as MNHNS and CDR2 as SASEGT.

The CDR3 protein is CASKPAGGTDTQYF. The CDR3 DNA reads as TGCGCCAGCAAACCAGCGGGGGGGACAGATACGCAGTATTTT. This sequence joins TRBV5-1 and TRBJ2-3; 10 bases map to TRBD2. V lost 6 bases and J lost 3; bases outside the gene matches: 4. The CDR3 length is 14 residues. CDR1 and CDR2 from the germline V gene are SGHRS and YFSETQ. The variable domain in full, with the rest retrieved from reference TRBV5-1 and TRBJ2-3, is KAGVTQTPRYLIKTRGQQVTLSCSPISGHRSVSWYQQTPGQGLQFLFEYFSETQRNKGNFPGRFSGRQFSNSRSEMNVSTLELGDSALYLCASKPAGGTDTQYFGPGTRLTVL.

The rearrangement uses TRBV7-7 and TRBJ2-5; D is unresolved. Per germline, CDR1 SSHAT and CDR2 FNYEAQ (reference sequence). The CDR3 extends over 15 amino acids. V lost 1 base to trimming and J lost 5 bases, with 14 bases between them. CDR3 nucleotide sequence: TGTGCCAGCAGCTTAGATCTAACCCCCCGGGAGACCCAGTACTTC. Encoded protein: CASSLDLTPRETQYF.

V usage is TRBV2 and J usage is TRBJ2-2; 12 bases map to TRBD2. Per the germline V gene, CDR1 is SNHLY and CDR2 is FYNNEI. The CDR3 loop spans 15 amino acids. V shed 7 bases and J 4 bases; nucleotides not matched to a gene: 4. CDR3 DNA: TGTGCCAGCACTAGCGGGAGGGGCGGCACCGGGGAGCTGTTTTTT. This gives the protein CASTSGRGGTGELFF. Combining the CDR3 with reference TRBV2 and TRBJ2-2 gives the whole variable domain EPEVTQTPSHQVTQMGQEVILRCVPISNHLYFYWYRQILGQKVEFLVSFYNNEISEKSEIFDDQFSVERPDGSNFTLKIRSTKLEDSAMYFCASTSGRGGTGELFFGEGSRLTVL.

This rearrangement joins TRBV19 to TRBJ1-4, with D perhaps matching TRBD1 (6 bases). The CDR3 contains 14 residues. CDR1 and CDR2 (germline): LNHDA, SQIVND (reference sequence). V was shortened by 6 bases and J by 8 bases, with 16 bases between the two germline ends. The CDR3, as DNA: TGTGCCAGTAGGTTCAGGGGTAGTGGCGAAAAACTGTTTTTT. Residues: CASRFRGSGEKLFF.

The rearrangement uses TRBV4-1 and TRBJ2-3; D ambiguous. The CDR3 runs to 15 residues. The germline gives CDR1 MGHRA, CDR2 YSYEKL. The V end lost 0 bases, the J end lost 2 bases, and 9 bases lay between the germline ends. The CDR3 nucleotides read TGCGCCAGCAGCCAAGAGGGCAGTAACACAGATACGCAGTATTTT. Translation gives CASSQEGSNTDTQYF.

This chain joins TRBV11-2 and TRBJ2-7; 7 bases align to TRBD2. The CDR3 is 15 amino acids. Germline lookup yields CDR1 SGHAT and CDR2 FQNNGV. J gave up 5 bases and V 4 bases, and 11 bases lay outside the gene matches. CDR3 nucleotide sequence: TGTGCCAGCAGCTCCCTGATCGGGGGGTTAGACGAGCAGTACTTC. This gives the protein CASSSLIGGLDEQYF.

To note about this clone: Just one base apart from a much larger clone, this may be a read error. This sequence joins TRBV29-1 and TRBJ2-3; TRBD2 is a possible D gene (6 bases). The CDR3 has 14 amino acids. CDR1 is SQVTM, CDR2 ANQGSEA, per germline. V was trimmed by 4 bases and J by 7 bases, leaving 18 bases between them. The CDR3 DNA sequence: TGCAGCGTTGTCCCCGGAGGGGCGGAGAATACGCAGTATTTT. Its protein product is CSVVPGGAENTQYF.

This chain links TRBV5-6 with TRBJ2-5; 7 nucleotides line up with TRBD1. Losses at the gene ends were 3 bases for V and 2 bases for J; bases not matched to a gene: 4. The CDR3 spans 14 residues. Germline CDR1 SGHDT, CDR2 YYEEEE. The CDR3 reads CASSWPGQQETQYF. CDR3 nucleotides: TGTGCCAGCAGCTGGCCGGGACAGCAAGAGACCCAGTACTTC.